One sample yielded the 7 T cell receptor beta chains listed below, sequenced in a study of sequential checkpoint blockade in melanoma. Treatment in this sample: randomized to nivolumab then ipilimumab (arm A) or the reverse (arm B). Here immunoSEQ multiplex PCR was the method, and the copy in TCRdb shows in-frame clones only, minus some. There are 10,000 or so clones in the sample; around 83% occur only once, and 45% to 55% lies in the top ten. The sequences come from CD8+ T cells sorted from blood (inferred from file names), collected from a patient given nivolumab and ipilimumab in sequence. The receptor set was obtained from a human donor with melanoma.

The gene calls are TRBV27 and TRBJ1-2; 7 bases are shared with TRBD1. This CDR3 has 15 amino acids. Trimming at V came to 4 bases and at J to 8 bases, leaving 13 bases not matched to a gene. The germline gives CDR1 MNHEY, CDR2 SMNVEV (reference sequence). CDR3 sequence reads: CASSSYDRDVFGYTF. In nucleotides, the CDR3 is TGTGCCAGCAGTTCTTATGACAGGGATGTATTCGGCTACACCTTC.

The rearrangement links TRBV9 to TRBJ2-7, with 7 bases aligning to TRBD2. The J segment lost 4 bases and the V segment lost 2 bases, leaving 6 bases of the junction unmatched. The germline V gene encodes CDR1 SGDLS and CDR2 YYNGEE. CDR3 length: 14 residues. The CDR3 DNA follows: TGTGCCAGCAGCGTGGGGGGGGAACGGTACGAGCAGTACTTC. Protein sequence: CASSVGGERYEQYF.

This chain joins TRBV5-1 and TRBJ2-7, with TRBD2 as a possible D gene (5 bases). The CDR3 is made up of 14 amino acids. V was cut by 7 bases and J by 4 bases, with 18 bases left in between. The germline V gene encodes CDR1 SGHRS and CDR2 YFSETQ. CDR3 sequence: CASGTMGRGYEQYF. In DNA form, the CDR3 reads TGCGCCAGCGGAACTATGGGGAGAGGGTACGAGCAGTACTTC.

CDR3 nucleotides: TGTGCCAGCAGTTCGACAGACACCGGGGAGCTGTTTTTT. This gives the protein CASSSTDTGELFF. The chain couples TRBV27 to TRBJ2-2; the D gene is possibly TRBD1 (5 bases). CDR3 length equals 13 residues. CDR1 MNHEY and CDR2 SMNVEV come from the germline V gene (reference sequence). V was trimmed by 4 bases and J by 3 bases, leaving 6 bases between them.

V usage is TRBV7-2 and J usage is TRBJ2-3; the match to TRBD2 covers 13 bases. Per germline, CDR1 SGHTA and CDR2 FQGNSA. J lost 2 bases, V lost 3 bases, and 5 bases had no gene match. This CDR3 comprises 17 residues. CDR3 DNA sequence: TGTGCCAGCAGCTTCCGGACTAGCGGGAGCCTCACAGATACGCAGTATTTT. Translating gives CASSFRTSGSLTDTQYF.

This sequence joins TRBV10-2 and TRBJ2-1; TRBD2 aligns across 8 bases. V was pared by 6 bases and J by 3 bases, with 13 bases of the junction left unmatched. Germline CDR1 and CDR2: WSHSY and SAAADI. CDR3 length: 17 amino acids. The CDR3 region is CASSPGFREGNYNEQFF. DNA for the CDR3: TGCGCCAGCAGCCCCGGTTTCCGGGAGGGGAACTACAATGAGCAGTTCTTC.

This sequence joins TRBV4-3 and TRBJ2-4; 7 bases are shared with TRBD2. The CDR3 consists of 18 residues. The J segment lost 7 bases and the V segment lost 0 bases, leaving 15 bases of the junction unmatched. Looked up from germline, CDR1 is LGHNA and CDR2 is YSLEER. CDR3 DNA: TGCGCCAGCAGCCAAGATCCCCCGAACTCCGAGGGAGGGAACATTCAGTACTTC. Protein product: CASSQDPPNSEGGNIQYF.